This paragraph reports one TCR beta chain. Its antigen is still unknown. The source of the sample is a study of T cell clones after liver transplantation. Study summary: Patients counted as tolerant after at least one year off all immunosuppression, enzymes not exceeding twice normal.

Only in-frame clones appear in the TCRdb table, and some are missing; sequencing was by immunoSEQ multiplex PCR. The repertoire holds roughly 50,000 clones, with 70% to 85% as singletons. Trimming removed 7 bases at V and 3 bases at J, with 13 bases between. There are 13 residues in the CDR3. Germline loops: CDR1 SGHNT, CDR2 YYREEE (reference sequence). Study-level points and caveats: Circulating graft-donor-reactive CD4 TCRbeta sequences fell significantly post-transplant in 5 of 8 subjects.

This receptor was identified in a human donor who received a liver transplant. The material was CD4+ T cells from blood, obtained before liver transplant. V is TRBV5-4 and J is TRBJ1-2; tentative D call: TRBD1 (5 bases). CDR3 region: CASSSGRDYGYTF. The CDR3 region has the DNA TGTGCCAGCTCCTCGGGCAGGGACTATGGCTACACCTTC.